This is a list of T cell receptor beta chains from one sample in a study of PD-1 blockade in classical Hodgkin lymphoma. This table comes from immunoSEQ multiplex PCR, and its TCRdb copy is limited to in-frame clones, with some not included. The repertoire holds 95,000 to 120,000 clones, 70% to 90% seen once, with approximately 20% in the top ten. This specimen consisted of peripheral blood mononuclear cells (PBMCs), obtained before the second cycle of nivolumab. The receptors were gathered from a human donor with classical Hodgkin lymphoma. Each CDR3 is given with its conserved first and last residue. D genes are given only for firm matches. Rows may omit the clone size; those that give it use once, few, many or a size class.

j_gene: TRBJ1-1; abundance: NA; d_gene: NA; v_gene: TRBV6-1; CDR3aa: CASSPAGGYTEAFF; CDR3nt: TGTGCCAGCAGCCCCGCGGGGGGTTACACTGAAGCTTTCTTT
j_gene: TRBJ2-1; abundance: once; d_gene: NA; v_gene: TRBV18; CDR3aa: CASSPRRAANEQFF; CDR3nt: TGTGCCAGCTCACCCCGGCGGGCCGCCAATGAGCAGTTCTTC
j_gene: TRBJ2-2; abundance: NA; d_gene: NA; v_gene: TRBV11-1; CDR3aa: CASSLRVVGELFF; CDR3nt: TGTGCCAGCAGCTTACGAGTGGTCGGGGAGCTGTTTTTT
j_gene: TRBJ1-3; abundance: NA; d_gene: NA; v_gene: TRBV9; CDR3aa: CASSVGAGTGNTIYF; CDR3nt: TGTGCCAGCAGCGTAGGCGCGGGGACTGGAAACACCATATATTTT
j_gene: TRBJ1-1; abundance: NA; d_gene: NA; v_gene: TRBV6-6; CDR3aa: CASSSNTEAFF; CDR3nt: TGTGCCAGCAGTTCGAACACTGAAGCTTTCTTT
j_gene: TRBJ2-1; abundance: NA; d_gene: TRBD2; v_gene: TRBV4-1; CDR3aa: CASSQETSGYNEQFF; CDR3nt: TGCGCCAGCAGCCAAGAAACTAGCGGATACAATGAGCAGTTCTTC
j_gene: TRBJ1-5; abundance: few; d_gene: TRBD1; v_gene: TRBV30; CDR3aa: CAWGQGNQPQHF; CDR3nt: TGTGCCTGGGGACAGGGGAATCAGCCCCAGCATTTT
j_gene: TRBJ2-2; abundance: NA; d_gene: NA; v_gene: TRBV9; CDR3aa: CASSVGEGARTGELFF; CDR3nt: TGTGCCAGCAGCGTAGGGGAGGGGGCCCGCACCGGGGAGCTGTTTTTT
j_gene: TRBJ2-5; abundance: few; d_gene: NA; v_gene: TRBV19; CDR3aa: CASSMADSQETQYF; CDR3nt: TGTGCCAGTAGTATGGCGGACTCCCAAGAGACCCAGTACTTC
j_gene: TRBJ1-2; abundance: NA; d_gene: NA; v_gene: TRBV18; CDR3aa: CASSPYTNYGYTF; CDR3nt: TGTGCCAGCTCACCTTATACCAACTATGGCTACACCTTC
j_gene: TRBJ1-2; abundance: NA; d_gene: TRBD1; v_gene: TRBV6-5; CDR3aa: CASSYIDRGLGYTF; CDR3nt: TGTGCCAGCAGTTACATCGACAGGGGCCTAGGCTACACCTTC
j_gene: TRBJ2-7; abundance: few; d_gene: TRBD2; v_gene: TRBV6-5; CDR3aa: CATSWGGNYEQYF; CDR3nt: TGTGCCACCTCGTGGGGGGGAAATTACGAGCAGTACTTC
j_gene: TRBJ2-5; abundance: NA; d_gene: NA; v_gene: TRBV29-1; CDR3aa: CSVVRQIQETQYF; CDR3nt: TGCAGCGTTGTGCGACAGATACAAGAGACCCAGTACTTC
j_gene: TRBJ1-2; abundance: NA; d_gene: TRBD1; v_gene: TRBV27; CDR3aa: CASSLRDRGTNYGYTF; CDR3nt: TGTGCCAGCAGTTTAAGGGACAGGGGAACTAACTATGGCTACACCTTC
j_gene: TRBJ2-3; abundance: NA; d_gene: TRBD1; v_gene: TRBV15; CDR3aa: CATSSARTGGTDTQYF; CDR3nt: TGTGCCACCAGCAGCGCCAGGACAGGGGGCACAGATACGCAGTATTTT
j_gene: TRBJ2-5; abundance: NA; d_gene: TRBD1; v_gene: TRBV6-6; CDR3aa: CASSTGTGATETQYF; CDR3nt: TGTGCCAGCAGTACCGGGACAGGGGCTACGGAGACCCAGTACTTC
j_gene: TRBJ1-1; abundance: NA; d_gene: NA; v_gene: TRBV25-1; CDR3aa: CASSERREMNTEAFF; CDR3nt: TGTGCCAGCAGTGAAAGGCGGGAAATGAACACTGAAGCTTTCTTT
j_gene: TRBJ2-3; abundance: NA; d_gene: NA; v_gene: TRBV7-9; CDR3aa: CASSLGSDYDTQYF; CDR3nt: TGTGCCAGCAGCTTAGGGTCCGACTATGATACGCAGTATTTT
j_gene: TRBJ2-7; abundance: NA; d_gene: TRBD1; v_gene: TRBV30; CDR3aa: CAWRIHTGAFYF; CDR3nt: TGTGCCTGGAGGATTCATACAGGGGCCTTCTACTTC
j_gene: TRBJ2-1; abundance: once; d_gene: NA; v_gene: TRBV7-9; CDR3aa: CASSLSFGGDEQFF; CDR3nt: TGTGCCAGCAGCTTAAGTTTCGGGGGTGATGAGCAGTTCTTC
j_gene: TRBJ2-3; abundance: NA; d_gene: NA; v_gene: TRBV7-6; CDR3aa: CASGTSGSDTQYF; CDR3nt: TGTGCCAGCGGTACTTCTGGGTCAGATACGCAGTATTTT
j_gene: TRBJ2-5; abundance: NA; d_gene: NA; v_gene: TRBV10-1; CDR3aa: CASSGTIQETQYF; CDR3nt: TGCGCCAGCAGTGGGACGATTCAAGAGACCCAGTACTTC
j_gene: TRBJ2-6; abundance: NA; d_gene: NA; v_gene: TRBV19; CDR3aa: CASSIPVGANVLTF; CDR3nt: TGTGCCAGTAGTATCCCGGTGGGGGCCAACGTCCTGACTTTC
j_gene: TRBJ2-7; abundance: once; d_gene: NA; v_gene: TRBV28; CDR3aa: CASSVDSFLRSSYEQYF; CDR3nt: TGTGCCAGCAGTGTGGACAGCTTCCTACGATCCTCCTACGAGCAGTACTTC
j_gene: TRBJ2-7; abundance: NA; d_gene: TRBD1; v_gene: TRBV6-5; CDR3aa: CASSYFPTGAYEQYF; CDR3nt: TGTGCCAGCAGTTACTTCCCTACAGGGGCGTACGAGCAGTACTTC
j_gene: TRBJ2-3; abundance: once; d_gene: NA; v_gene: TRBV4-3; CDR3aa: CASSQDVPGWDATDTQYF; CDR3nt: TGCGCCAGCAGCCAAGATGTCCCGGGCTGGGACGCCACAGATACGCAGTATTTT
j_gene: TRBJ2-7; abundance: NA; d_gene: NA; v_gene: TRBV4-3; CDR3aa: CASSQERVGPLSYEQYF; CDR3nt: TGCGCCAGCAGCCAAGAAAGGGTGGGTCCCCTCTCCTACGAGCAGTACTTC
j_gene: TRBJ1-1; abundance: NA; d_gene: TRBD1; v_gene: TRBV5-1; CDR3aa: CASSLSGQGAAEAFF; CDR3nt: TGCGCCAGCAGCTTATCTGGACAGGGGGCTGCTGAAGCTTTCTTT
j_gene: TRBJ2-2; abundance: NA; d_gene: NA; v_gene: TRBV28; CDR3aa: CASSRGGGDTGELFF; CDR3nt: TGTGCCAGCTCAAGGGGAGGAGGGGACACCGGGGAGCTGTTTTTT
j_gene: TRBJ1-3; abundance: NA; d_gene: TRBD1; v_gene: TRBV6-5; CDR3aa: CASSRDRGNTIYF; CDR3nt: TGTGCCAGCAGTAGGGACAGGGGAAACACCATATATTTT
j_gene: TRBJ1-3; abundance: NA; d_gene: TRBD1; v_gene: TRBV7-9; CDR3aa: CASSTQDRGGNTIYF; CDR3nt: TGTGCCAGCAGCACCCAGGACAGGGGTGGAAACACCATATATTTT
j_gene: TRBJ2-1; abundance: NA; d_gene: NA; v_gene: TRBV2; CDR3aa: CASSERTVYNEQFF; CDR3nt: TGTGCCAGCAGTGAACGGACAGTATACAATGAGCAGTTCTTC
j_gene: TRBJ2-3; abundance: NA; d_gene: NA; v_gene: TRBV4-2; CDR3aa: CASSHLPSSPQYF; CDR3nt: TGTGCCAGCAGCCACCTCCCTAGCTCTCCGCAGTATTTT
j_gene: TRBJ1-5; abundance: NA; d_gene: TRBD1; v_gene: TRBV2; CDR3aa: CASSVWDRPNQPQHF; CDR3nt: TGTGCCAGCAGTGTTTGGGACAGACCCAATCAGCCCCAGCATTTT
j_gene: TRBJ2-7; abundance: NA; d_gene: NA; v_gene: TRBV9; CDR3aa: CASSVGATSYEQYF; CDR3nt: TGTGCCAGCAGCGTAGGGGCTACCTCCTACGAGCAGTACTTC
j_gene: TRBJ2-1; abundance: NA; d_gene: NA; v_gene: TRBV7-9; CDR3aa: CASSPREAYNEQFF; CDR3nt: TGTGCCAGCAGCCCCCGGGAAGCCTACAATGAGCAGTTCTTC
j_gene: TRBJ1-4; abundance: NA; d_gene: TRBD1; v_gene: TRBV18; CDR3aa: CASSPGQGGEKLFF; CDR3nt: TGTGCCAGCTCACCGGGACAGGGGGGAGAAAAACTGTTTTTT
j_gene: TRBJ2-1; abundance: NA; d_gene: TRBD2; v_gene: TRBV7-8; CDR3aa: CASSQGIGLAGDGEQFF; CDR3nt: TGTGCCAGCAGCCAAGGCATCGGACTAGCGGGAGATGGTGAGCAGTTCTTC
j_gene: TRBJ1-4; abundance: NA; d_gene: TRBD1; v_gene: TRBV29-1; CDR3aa: CSVAGTGHYATNEKLFF; CDR3nt: TGCAGCGTTGCGGGGACAGGGCATTATGCAACTAATGAAAAACTGTTTTTT
j_gene: TRBJ2-7; abundance: NA; d_gene: TRBD2; v_gene: TRBV7-2; CDR3aa: CASRIRREGREQYF; CDR3nt: TGTGCCAGCAGGATTAGGCGGGAGGGGCGGGAGCAGTACTTC